The clone carrying this TCR beta chain was detected many times. Its antigen is not known. This record comes from a study of T cells in Graves' hyperthyroidism and ophthalmopathy. TCR beta CDR3 regions were amplified from RNA transcripts. RT-PCR in the first round (using the HTBI primer set) targeted the TCR CDR3. MiXCR, run by TCRdb on the multiplex PCR reads, gives a single entry per CDR3 protein. Counted here are about 580,000 distinct CDR3 sequences, 11% to 15% occurring once; the ten biggest clones make up more than 5%. Exclusion of patients followed from uncontrolled infection, other autoimmune disease, pregnancy or lactation. Diagnosis relied on clinical symptoms, serum thyroxine and TRAb, thyroid ultrasound and orbital computed tomography. Findings of the study overall: Peripheral blood also featured most of the thyroid clonotypes expanded above 0.001.

The CDR3 has 13 residues. V was shortened by 4 bases and J by 9 bases, with 15 bases between the two germline ends. CDR1 LGHDT and CDR2 YNNKEL come from the germline V gene (reference sequence). The TCR originated in a woman in her twenties or thirties with Graves' hyperthyroidism that later progressed to Graves' ophthalmopathy. This chain connects TRBV3-1 to TRBJ1-2; weak D call: TRBD1 (5 bases). Sequencing input: blood. This CDR3 is CASSPIEEGSYTF. The CDR3 DNA follows: TGTGCCAGCAGCCCCATCGAGGAGGGGAGCTACACCTTC.